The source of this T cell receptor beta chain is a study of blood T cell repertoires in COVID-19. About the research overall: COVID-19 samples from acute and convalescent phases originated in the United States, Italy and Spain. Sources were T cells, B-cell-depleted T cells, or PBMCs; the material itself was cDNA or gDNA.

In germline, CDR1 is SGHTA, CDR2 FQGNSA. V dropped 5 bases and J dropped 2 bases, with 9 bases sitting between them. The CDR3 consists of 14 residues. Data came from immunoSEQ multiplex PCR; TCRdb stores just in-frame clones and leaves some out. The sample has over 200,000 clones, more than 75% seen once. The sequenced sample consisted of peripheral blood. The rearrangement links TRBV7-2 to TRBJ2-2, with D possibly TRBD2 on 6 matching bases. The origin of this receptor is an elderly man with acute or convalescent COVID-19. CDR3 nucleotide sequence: TGTGCCAGCAGCATGGGAGGAAACACCGGGGAGCTGTTTTTT. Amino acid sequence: CASSMGGNTGELFF.